This TCR beta chain is drawn from a study of T cell changes during pregnancy in multiple sclerosis. Germline V gene data show CDR1 as SEHNR and CDR2 as FQNEAQ (reference sequence). The CDR3 totals 15 residues. V lost 4 bases to trimming and J lost 14 bases; unmatched junction nucleotides: 14. Sequenced by immunoSEQ multiplex PCR; TCRdb stores in-frame clones only, minus some. The sample shows tens of thousands of clones, around 90% of them seen only once. This receptor was identified in a female donor with multiple sclerosis, enrolled in a pregnancy study. The sample was CD4+ T cells from peripheral blood mononuclear cells, taken in the second trimester of pregnancy. The rearrangement uses TRBV7-9 and TRBJ2-1; 10 bases align to TRBD2. The CDR3 sequence is CASSSLAGGVLIEFF. The CDR3 coding sequence is TGTGCCAGCAGCTCTTTAGCGGGAGGAGTATTAATAGAGTTCTTC.